Each of the 30 T cell receptor beta chains below was sequenced from the same sample in a study of shared clonotypes between healthy human individuals. The protocol was immunoSEQ multiplex PCR, while the TCRdb copy is restricted to in-frame clones and leaves out a portion. The sample shows 850,000 to 1,100,000 clones, 70% to 80% of them seen only once. The sequenced sample was memory CD4+ T cells from PBMCs. Subset meaning: CD45RA-negative fraction. The receptors were gathered from a man between 18 and 29 years old in good health. Some clones in this sample may be carry-over from other donors' samples.

The chain employs TRBV7-2 and TRBJ2-1; D remains unclear. The V end lost 4 bases, the J end lost 4 bases, and 5 bases lay between the germline ends. The CDR3 runs to 12 residues. Germline CDR1 is SGHTA and CDR2 is FQGNSA. The CDR3 DNA sequence: TGTGCCAGCAGCTATGTTTACAATGAGCAGTTCTTC. This sequence encodes CASSYVYNEQFF. Full variable domain (outside the CDR3, taken from reference TRBV7-2 and TRBJ2-1): GAGVSQSPSNKVTEKGKDVELRCDPISGHTALYWYRQSLGQGLEFLIYFQGNSAPDKSGLPSDRFSAERTGGSVSTLTIQRTQQEDSAVYLCASSYVYNEQFFGPGTRLTVL.

There are a few counts of this clone. Other DNA sequences within the sample encode an identical CDR3. The chain has TRBV5-4 and TRBJ2-2; 8 nucleotides line up with TRBD2. Trimming took 2 bases from V and 2 from J; bases not matched to a gene: 2. The CDR3 totals 15 residues. In germline, CDR1 is SGHNT, CDR2 YYREEE (reference sequence). CDR3 sequence: CASSLAGANTGELFF. CDR3 nucleotides: TGTGCCAGCAGCTTAGCGGGAGCAAACACCGGGGAGCTGTTTTTT.

The sample holds one count of this clone. The chain links TRBV5-6 to TRBJ2-3; no reliable D call. Germline V lookup: CDR1 SGHDT, CDR2 YYEEEE. V was trimmed by 4 bases and J by 2 bases, leaving 11 bases between them. This CDR3 is 14 amino acids long. CDR3 nucleotide sequence: TGTGCCAGCAGCGTCGGGTTCTTCACAGATACGCAGTATTTT. Translating gives CASSVGFFTDTQYF. Filled out from reference TRBV5-6 and TRBJ2-3, the complete variable domain reads DAGVTQSPTHLIKTRGQQVTLRCSPKSGHDTVSWYQQALGQGPQFIFQYYEEEERQRGNFPDRFSGHQFPNYSSELNVNALLLGDSALYLCASSVGFFTDTQYFGPGTRLTVL.

This chain links TRBV5-1 with TRBJ2-5; 9 positions match TRBD1. The V gene end was trimmed by 1 base and the J gene end by 0 bases; junction bases not matched to a gene: 1. Germline V gene sequence: CDR1 SGHRS, CDR2 YFSETQ. This CDR3 is built from 15 residues. The CDR3 spells CASSLTGGYQETQYF. The CDR3, as DNA: TGCGCCAGCAGCTTGACAGGGGGCTACCAAGAGACCCAGTACTTC.

This clone came up once. The genes are TRBV27 and TRBJ1-6; TRBD1 matches 7 bases. Germline V lookup: CDR1 MNHEY, CDR2 SMNVEV (reference sequence). The CDR3 is 14 amino acids. The V segment lost 7 bases and the J segment 7 bases; nucleotides outside the gene matches: 7. The CDR3 reads CASMLSGGNSPLHF. Written as DNA, the CDR3 is TGTGCCAGCATGTTGTCAGGGGGGAATTCACCCCTCCACTTT.

As for this clone: Its ends do not fully match the called genes, so a read error is possible. The V and J genes are TRBV4-3 and TRBJ1-2; 10 bases align to TRBD1. The CDR3 loop spans 16 amino acids. Looked up from germline, CDR1 is LGHNA and CDR2 is YSLEER. The CDR3 bases are TGCGCCAGAAGCCAAGTTGGACAGGGGGGGGACTATGGCTACACCTTC. It yields the protein CARSQVGQGGDYGYTF.

The V call is TRBV6-1, the J call TRBJ2-7, with unresolved D. CDR1 is MNHNS, CDR2 SASEGT, per germline. The CDR3 is 12 amino acids. Deletions cut 4 bases from V and 1 base from J, with 5 bases between. The CDR3 loop reads CASSVMSYEQYF. The CDR3 DNA reads TGTGCCAGCAGTGTTATGTCCTACGAGCAGTACTTC.

V usage is TRBV19 and J usage is TRBJ2-7; possible D gene TRBD1, 5 bases. Germline CDR1 LNHDA, CDR2 SQIVND (reference sequence). Trimming removed 3 bases from V and 1 base from J, with 19 bases in between. This CDR3 has 17 residues. CDR3 bases: TGTGCCAGTAGTATGACACTGAACAGGATCTCTTCCTACGAGCAGTACTTC. Translation: CASSMTLNRISSYEQYF.

V gene TRBV7-8 combines with J gene TRBJ1-2; tentatively, D is TRBD1 (5 bases). V was trimmed by 3 bases and J by 2 bases, leaving 10 bases between them. The germline gives CDR1 SGHVS, CDR2 FQNEAQ. This CDR3 is 14 amino acids long. The CDR3 nucleotides read TGTGCCAGCAGCTTCGGGACGGGAAACTATGGCTACACCTTC. Amino acid sequence: CASSFGTGNYGYTF.

The chain links TRBV5-4 to TRBJ2-6; no firm D call. The germline V gene encodes CDR1 SGHNT and CDR2 YYREEE (reference sequence). The CDR3 has 15 residues. Trimming took 4 bases from V and 3 from J, leaving 11 bases between them. The DNA for the CDR3 is TGTGCCAGCAGCGCATACAGTTTTGGGGCCAACGTCCTGACTTTC. Translation gives CASSAYSFGANVLTF.

The chain recombines TRBV19 with TRBJ2-3; D gene unclear. The CDR3 runs 14 residues. Germline V gene data show CDR1 as LNHDA and CDR2 as SQIVND (reference sequence). Trimming took off 4 bases at V and 6 bases at J, with 14 bases between the two ends. The CDR3 loop is CASSTLRAADTQYF. CDR3 nucleotides: TGTGCCAGTAGTACTCTAAGAGCTGCGGATACGCAGTATTTT. The full variable domain, with the rest looked up from reference TRBV19 and TRBJ2-3, is DGGITQSPKYLFRKEGQNVTLSCEQNLNHDAMYWYRQDPGQGLRLIYYSQIVNDFQKGDIAEGYSVSREKKESFPLTVTSAQKNPTAFYLCASSTLRAADTQYFGPGTRLTVL.

This clone was recorded once. The V and J genes are TRBV28 and TRBJ2-2, with unresolved D. The CDR3 is 13 amino acids. Trimming left V 2 bases short and J 4 bases short, with 5 bases between. Germline V gives CDR1 MDHEN, CDR2 SYDVKM. The CDR3 is CASSLTPTGELFF. CDR3 sequence (DNA): TGTGCCAGCAGTTTAACGCCCACCGGGGAGCTGTTTTTT.

This clone was seen only a few times. The chain couples TRBV11-2 to TRBJ1-1; D call uncertain. Trimming left V 1 base short and J 3 bases short, with 15 bases between. Looked up from germline, CDR1 is SGHAT and CDR2 is FQNNGV. This CDR3 comprises 16 residues. This chain's CDR3 is CASSLGKGGRDTEAFF. Here the CDR3 DNA reads TGTGCCAGCAGCTTAGGTAAAGGAGGGAGGGACACTGAAGCTTTCTTT.

CDR3 in amino acids: CASSHLAGLNEQFF. The DNA of the CDR3 is TGTGCCAGCAGCCACCTAGCGGGTCTCAATGAGCAGTTCTTC. The V call is TRBV5-4, the J call TRBJ2-1; 8 bases are a match to TRBD2. CDR3 length: 14 residues. Trimming at V came to 4 bases and at J to 6 bases, leaving 6 bases not matched to a gene. CDR1 SGHNT and CDR2 YYREEE come from the germline V gene (reference sequence).

The rearrangement uses TRBV18 and TRBJ2-3, with 10 bases lining up with TRBD1. This CDR3 is built from 14 residues. From germline, CDR1 is KGHSH and CDR2 LQKENI. V lost 6 bases to trimming and J lost 5 bases; unmatched junction nucleotides: 5. The CDR3 DNA sequence: TGTGCCAGCTCTTGGGGACAGGGGCGAGATACGCAGTATTTT. It encodes CASSWGQGRDTQYF. The whole variable domain, remainder taken from reference TRBV18 and TRBJ2-3, is NAGVMQNPRHLVRRRGQEARLRCSPMKGHSHVYWYRQLPEEGLKFMVYLQKENIIDESGMPKERFSAEFPKEGPSILRIQQVVRGDSAAYFCASSWGQGRDTQYFGPGTRLTVL.

The CDR3 region has the DNA TGTGCCAGCAGTGATTTGAGCAGACATCAGCCCCAGCATTTT. It is translated as CASSDLSRHQPQHF. The chain recombines TRBV6-1 with TRBJ1-5; no clear D. The V end was cut by 3 bases, the J end by 5 bases, with 11 bases between. The germline V gene has CDR1 MNHNS and CDR2 SASEGT. The CDR3 has 14 residues.

V is TRBV25-1 and J is TRBJ1-4; D might be TRBD1 (5 bases). Per the germline V gene, CDR1 is MGHDK and CDR2 is SYGVNS. CDR3 size: 15 residues. The V gene lost 8 bases and the J gene lost 3 bases, with 16 bases spanning the gap. CDR3 region: CASGQRTPSNEKLFF. CDR3 sequence (DNA): TGTGCCAGCGGCCAGAGGACACCGTCTAATGAAAAACTGTTTTTT.

This clone has more than one count but fewer than ten. V usage is TRBV4-3 and J usage is TRBJ2-7; 11 nucleotides line up with TRBD2. The V gene end was trimmed by 1 base and the J gene end by 0 bases; junction bases not matched to a gene: 5. The germline gives CDR1 LGHNA, CDR2 YSLEER. The CDR3 extends over 17 amino acids. DNA of the CDR3: TGCGCCAGCAGCCAAGGTCTCGGGACTAGCGGCTCCTACGAGCAGTACTTC. This codes for CASSQGLGTSGSYEQYF.

This chain connects TRBV5-1 to TRBJ2-2; 10 positions match TRBD1. This CDR3 spans 17 amino acids. Unmatched junction bases numbered 6, after V lost 1 base and J lost 3 bases. CDR1 and CDR2 (germline): SGHRS, YFSETQ. CDR3 in amino acids: CASSLSTGGAYTGELFF. CDR3 coding DNA: TGCGCCAGCAGCTTGTCGACAGGGGGCGCTTACACCGGGGAGCTGTTTTTT.

The gene calls are TRBV5-1 and TRBJ2-5, with 13 bases fitting TRBD2. There are 16 residues in the CDR3. The germline V gene encodes CDR1 SGHRS and CDR2 YFSETQ. Trimming at V came to 4 bases and at J to 5 bases, leaving 8 bases not matched to a gene. The CDR3 is CASSMGTSGAGETQYF. The DNA of the CDR3 is TGCGCCAGCAGCATGGGGACTAGCGGGGCGGGGGAGACCCAGTACTTC.

The gene calls are TRBV28 and TRBJ2-3, with 7 bases lining up with TRBD2. CDR1 is MDHEN and CDR2 is SYDVKM in the germline V gene. CDR3 length: 15 amino acids. Trimming took 5 bases from V and 1 from J; bases not matched to a gene: 6. For the CDR3, the DNA is TGTGCCAGCAGTACTAGCGCAACTCGCACAGATACGCAGTATTTT. Translated: CASSTSATRTDTQYF.

The chain links TRBV4-1 to TRBJ1-4; D ambiguous. This CDR3 spans 15 amino acids. Germline CDR1 and CDR2: MGHRA and YSYEKL. Trimming took 0 bases from V and 8 from J, leaving 13 bases between them. CDR3: CASSQDPVGEEKLFF. The DNA for the CDR3 is TGCGCCAGCAGCCAAGATCCAGTGGGAGAGGAAAAACTGTTTTTT.

J is TRBJ2-3 and V is TRBV9; TRBD2 aligns across 8 bases. This CDR3 region has 15 residues. J was trimmed by 4 bases and V by 4 bases; bases with no gene match: 8. From germline, CDR1 is SGDLS and CDR2 YYNGEE. CDR3: CASSLRAGVSDTQYF. CDR3 in DNA: TGTGCCAGCAGCTTAAGAGCGGGAGTGTCAGATACGCAGTATTTT.

The chain has TRBV7-9 and TRBJ2-7; D not resolved. CDR3 length: 13 residues. V was pared by 0 bases and J by 5 bases, with 8 bases between. CDR1 is SEHNR and CDR2 is FQNEAQ in the germline V gene (reference sequence). CDR3 in DNA: TGTGCCAGCAGCTTAGCGGGTGGGAACGAGCAGTACTTC. Protein: CASSLAGGNEQYF.

The chain's CDR3 is CASSPRQEVYEQYF. The DNA of the CDR3 is TGTGCCAGCAGCCCCAGACAGGAGGTCTACGAGCAGTACTTC. The chain has TRBV9 and TRBJ2-7, with D maybe TRBD1 (6 bases). V was pared by 4 bases and J by 3 bases, with 14 bases between. The germline CDR1 and CDR2 sequences are SGDLS and YYNGEE. The length of the CDR3 is 14 residues.

The chain recombines TRBV10-3 with TRBJ2-2, with TRBD1 matching over 7 bases. The junction had 4 bases not matched to a gene; V was cut back by 7 bases and J by 2 bases. In germline, CDR1 is ENHRY, CDR2 SYGVKD. The CDR3 has 14 amino acids. CDR3: CAITRQGNTGELFF. CDR3 bases: TGTGCCATCACTCGACAGGGAAACACCGGGGAGCTGTTTTTT.

This rearrangement joins TRBV18 to TRBJ1-6; D might be TRBD1 (6 bases). V shed 5 bases and J shed 7 bases, with 12 bases lying between them. From germline, CDR1 is KGHSH and CDR2 LQKENI. The CDR3 consists of 14 residues. As DNA, the CDR3 is TGTGCCAGCTCAGAGACAGGTCGAAATTCACCCCTCCACTTT. Translated: CASSETGRNSPLHF.

This clone has only a few counts. V and J are TRBV6-5 and TRBJ1-1; D unresolved. The CDR3 is 14 residues long. Germline V gives CDR1 MNHEY, CDR2 SVGAGI. V shed 0 bases and J shed 6 bases, with 11 bases lying between them. Here the CDR3 DNA reads TGTGCCAGCAGTTACTCGTTGGCAGTCCCTGAAGCTTTCTTT. Its translation is CASSYSLAVPEAFF.

The chain carries TRBV11-3 and TRBJ2-7; 7 nucleotides align to TRBD2. Germline V gives CDR1 SGHNT, CDR2 YENEEA. This CDR3 has 15 amino acids. Trimming cost V 1 base and J 3 bases; bases outside gene matches: 6. CDR3 sequence: CASSLGEGGFYEQYF. The CDR3 DNA follows: TGTGCCAGCAGCTTAGGAGAGGGAGGGTTCTACGAGCAGTACTTC.

This sequence joins TRBV9 and TRBJ1-2; weak D call: TRBD1 (5 bases). In germline, CDR1 is SGDLS, CDR2 YYNGEE. Trimming took 3 bases from V and 1 from J, leaving 13 bases between them. The CDR3 runs to 15 residues. CDR3: CASSGKGRVNYGYTF. In DNA form, the CDR3 reads TGTGCCAGCAGCGGGAAGGGCAGGGTTAACTATGGCTACACCTTC.